This TCR beta chain appears in the sequencing data of a study of metastatic and nonmetastatic thyroid tumors. The CDR3 has 13 amino acids. Unmatched junction bases numbered 9, after V lost 8 bases and J lost 11 bases. CDR1 and CDR2 (germline): SNHLY, FYNNEI. Every patient underwent thyroid surgery untreated. Broader study findings: Compared with benign nodules, malignant thyroid tumors were reported to have significantly higher TCR beta diversity in both blood and tumor.

TCRdb re-clonotyped the PCR reads through MiXCR. The table lists about 24,000 clones, around 21% of them singletons, with roughly 8% in the top ten. Regarding this clone: The antigen is unknown.

The TCR originated in a female donor with papillary thyroid cancer or a benign thyroid nodule (not recorded which). Some clones in this sample may be carry-over from other donors' samples. Sequencing was carried out using blood. The chain has TRBV2 and TRBJ1-3; 10 nucleotides agree with TRBD1. CDR3 protein: CASRRQGADPIYF. In DNA form, the CDR3 reads TGTGCCAGCCGCCGACAGGGGGCGGACCCCATATATTTT.